This T cell receptor beta chain stems from a study of blood T cell repertoires in COVID-19. The length of the CDR3 is 13 residues. The V gene's germline CDR1 is SNHLY and CDR2 FYNNEI. The J segment lost 1 base and the V segment lost 9 bases, leaving 0 bases of the junction unmatched. Authors' methods: From reference gene primer amplification, estimates of nucleated cell counts were derived. Clones were sequenced by immunoSEQ multiplex PCR, and TCRdb holds only the in-frame ones, with some missing. V and J calls and clone size are as listed in that table; D and trimming were resolved from the DNA. The table lists some 190,000 clones, approximately 90% of them singletons.

This receptor was taken from a woman aged 40 to 55 who had recovered from COVID-19. V usage is TRBV2 and J usage is TRBJ2-6, with 7 bases identical to TRBD1. Sequencing used peripheral blood. The CDR3 DNA follows: TGTGCCAGGACAGGGTCTGGGGCCAACGTCCTGACTTTC. Translated: CARTGSGANVLTF.